Ten or more counts support the clone carrying this T cell receptor (beta chain). Its antigen is not identified. The data belong to a study of glioma-infiltrating T cells. Findings and limits, study-wide: Above-expected tissue-blood divergence occurred in all gliomas, most in low-grade ones.

Amplification of TCR alpha and beta CDR3 regions from RNA used iRepertoire nested multiplex PCR. For one-step reverse transcription and amplification, roughly 95-450 ng of tissue mRNA or PBMC total RNA was used. One entry per CDR3 protein, called by TCRdb with MiXCR from the multiplex PCR reads. The sample has about 180,000 distinct CDR3 sequences, over 40% seen once. V lost 2 bases, J lost 4 bases, and 6 bases lay in between. Germline V gene lookup returns CDR1 SGHNT and CDR2 YYREEE (reference sequence). The CDR3 covers 12 residues. The rearrangement joins TRBV5-4 to TRBJ1-2; unclear D gene. Sequenced: glioma tissue, nonneoplastic brain tissue, or PBMCs (not recorded which). The TCR comes from a human donor with low-grade glioma or glioblastoma, undergoing nonglioma brain surgery, or in good health (not recorded which). CDR3 region: CASSFGAYGYTF. DNA of the CDR3: TGTGCCAGCAGCTTCGGAGCCTATGGCTACACCTTC.